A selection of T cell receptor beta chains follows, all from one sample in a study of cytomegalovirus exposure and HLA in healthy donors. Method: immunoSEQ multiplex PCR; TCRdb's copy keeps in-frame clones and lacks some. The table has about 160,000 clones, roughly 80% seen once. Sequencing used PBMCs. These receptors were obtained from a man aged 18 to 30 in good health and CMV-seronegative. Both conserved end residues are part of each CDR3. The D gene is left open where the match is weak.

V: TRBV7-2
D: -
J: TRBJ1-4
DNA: TGTGCCAGCAGCTTAGGTTGGAGGGGAAGAAATGAAAAACTGTTTTTT
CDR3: CASSLGWRGRNEKLFF

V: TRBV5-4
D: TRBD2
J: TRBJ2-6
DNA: TGTGCCAGCAGCTCGGGGGGGGCTGGGGCCAACGTCCTGACTTTC
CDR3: CASSSGGAGANVLTF

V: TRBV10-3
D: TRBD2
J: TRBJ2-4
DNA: TGTGCCATCAGTGAGTCTGGGAGGGGAACCAAAAACATTCAGTACTTC
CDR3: CAISESGRGTKNIQYF

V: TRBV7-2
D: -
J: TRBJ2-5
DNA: TGTGCCAGTTCGACGGAGGGCGACGCGTGGAAAGAGACCCAGTACTTC
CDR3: CASSTEGDAWKETQYF

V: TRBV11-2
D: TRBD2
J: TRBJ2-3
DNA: TGTGCCAGCAGCTCCCGAAGTAGCGGGACCACCTTTCTCACAGATACGCAGTATTTT
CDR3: CASSSRSSGTTFLTDTQYF

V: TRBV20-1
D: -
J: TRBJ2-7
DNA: TGCAGTGCCCACGACAACTACGAGCAGTACTTC
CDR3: CSAHDNYEQYF

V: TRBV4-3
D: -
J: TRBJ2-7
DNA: TGCGCCAGCAGCCAAGGCTTGGACAGAAGAGCTTACGAGCAGTACTTC
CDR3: CASSQGLDRRAYEQYF

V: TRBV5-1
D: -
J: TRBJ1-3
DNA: TGCGCCAGCAGCTTGGCCATGGCAGGTACCTCTGGAAACACCATATATTTT
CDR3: CASSLAMAGTSGNTIYF

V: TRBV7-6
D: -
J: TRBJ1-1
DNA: TGTGCCAGCAGCCCTCGGAACGGGGACATGGCTGAAGCTTTCTTT
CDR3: CASSPRNGDMAEAFF

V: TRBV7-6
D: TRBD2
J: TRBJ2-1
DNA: TGTGCCAGCAGCTTTTTGTCTAGCGGCTCCTACAATGAGCAGTTCTTC
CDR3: CASSFLSSGSYNEQFF

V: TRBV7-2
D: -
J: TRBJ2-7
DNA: TGTGCCAGCAGCCCCCCAGGGGGGCCCCGCGAGCAGTACTTC
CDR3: CASSPPGGPREQYF

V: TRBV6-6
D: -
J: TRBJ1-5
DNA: TGTGCCAGCGGCGGGGTCCAAGGGCCCCAGCATTTT
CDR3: CASGGVQGPQHF

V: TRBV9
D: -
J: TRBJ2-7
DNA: TGTGCCAGCAGCCCATGGTACCGGGTTGGCGAGCAGTACTTC
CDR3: CASSPWYRVGEQYF